What follows describes a single TCR beta chain. Its matching antigen is unknown. A junction boundary mismatches the germline segment, possibly from a read error. PCR amplification relied on 60 Vbeta primers (plus 13 Jbeta primers). Only in-frame clones appear in the TCRdb table, and some are missing; sequencing was by immunoSEQ multiplex PCR. The table has approximately 180,000 clones, 75% seen once. The data stem from a study of cytomegalovirus exposure and HLA in healthy donors. Study at large: Researchers found that approximately 85% of just under 400 genotyped donors fell within the Caucasian-associated ancestry cluster. Study conclusions and caveats: The authors later linked a missense DCLRE1C variant to TCR beta V- and J-gene trimming. Researchers had no immune exposure information except CMV serostatus available. Analysis performed later showed TCR beta chains linked to HLA being more clonally expanded than equally common others.

Germline CDR1 MDHEN, CDR2 SYDVKM. The length of the CDR3 is 16 residues. This rearrangement joins TRBV28 to TRBJ2-5, with 11 nucleotides matching TRBD2. Sequenced: PBMCs. The source is a male donor in good health and CMV-seronegative. The CDR3 is CANSFASGRWGETQYF. The CDR3 DNA reads as TGTGCCAACAGTTTTGCTAGCGGGAGGTGGGGTGAGACCCAGTACTTC.